This TCR beta chain derives from a study of T cells after yellow fever vaccination. Regarding this clonotype: This clone may be a read error of a much larger clone one base away.

Via MiXCR, TCRdb re-called the 5' RACE reads, giving one row per CDR3 protein. This table has more than 95,000 distinct CDR3 sequences, around 9.8% appearing once. With 6 bases removed from V and 0 bases from J, the gap between germline ends came to 3 bases. This CDR3 region has 13 residues. Germline CDR1 reads SNHLY; CDR2 reads FYNNEI. The sequenced sample was CD8+ T cells sorted from PBMCs, obtained on the day of the yellow fever booster vaccination. The TCR originated in a man between 18 and 29 years old who received the YFV17D yellow fever vaccine. This rearrangement joins TRBV2 to TRBJ1-6; no clear D. CDR3 sequence reads: CASRGSYNSPLHF. DNA of the CDR3: TGTGCCAGCAGGGGCTCCTATAATTCACCCCTCCACTTT.